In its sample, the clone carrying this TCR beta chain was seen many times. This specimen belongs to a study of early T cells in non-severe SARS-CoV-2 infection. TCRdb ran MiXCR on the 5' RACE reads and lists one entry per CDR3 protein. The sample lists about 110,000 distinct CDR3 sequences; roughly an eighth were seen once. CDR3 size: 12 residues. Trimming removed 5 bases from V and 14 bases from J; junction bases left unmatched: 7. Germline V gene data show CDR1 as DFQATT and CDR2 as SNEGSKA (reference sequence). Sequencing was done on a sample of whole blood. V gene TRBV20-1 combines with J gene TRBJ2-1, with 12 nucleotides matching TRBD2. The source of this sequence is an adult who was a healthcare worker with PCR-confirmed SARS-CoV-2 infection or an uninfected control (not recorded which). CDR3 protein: CSARTSGGTEFF. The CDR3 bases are TGCAGTGCTCGAACTAGCGGGGGGACCGAGTTCTTC.